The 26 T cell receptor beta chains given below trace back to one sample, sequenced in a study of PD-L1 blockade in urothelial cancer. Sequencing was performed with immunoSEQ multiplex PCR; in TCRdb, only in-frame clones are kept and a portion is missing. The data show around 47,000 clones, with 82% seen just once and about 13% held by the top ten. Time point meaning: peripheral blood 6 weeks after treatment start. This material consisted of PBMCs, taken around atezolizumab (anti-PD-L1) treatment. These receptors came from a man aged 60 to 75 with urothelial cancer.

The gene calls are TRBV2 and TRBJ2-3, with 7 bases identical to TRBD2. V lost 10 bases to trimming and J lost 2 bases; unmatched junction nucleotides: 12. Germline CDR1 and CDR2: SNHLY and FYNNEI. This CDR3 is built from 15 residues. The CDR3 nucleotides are TGTGCCACCCTGGGGGAGGGGCGATCCACAGATACGCAGTATTTT. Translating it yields CATLGEGRSTDTQYF. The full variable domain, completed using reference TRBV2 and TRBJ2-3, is EPEVTQTPSHQVTQMGQEVILRCVPISNHLYFYWYRQILGQKVEFLVSFYNNEISEKSEIFDDQFSVERPDGSNFTLKIRSTKLEDSAMYFCATLGEGRSTDTQYFGPGTRLTVL.

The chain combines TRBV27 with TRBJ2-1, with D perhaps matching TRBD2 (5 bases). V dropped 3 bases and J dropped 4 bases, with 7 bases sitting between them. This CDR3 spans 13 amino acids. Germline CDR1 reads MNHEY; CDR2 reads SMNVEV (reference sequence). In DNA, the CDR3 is TGTGCCAGCAGTTTGGCGGGTTACAATGAGCAGTTCTTC. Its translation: CASSLAGYNEQFF.

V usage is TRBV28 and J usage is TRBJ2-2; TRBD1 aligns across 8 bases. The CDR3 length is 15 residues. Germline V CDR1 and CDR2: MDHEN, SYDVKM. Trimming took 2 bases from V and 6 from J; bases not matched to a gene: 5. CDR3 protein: CASSLMAGGSGELFF. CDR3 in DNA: TGTGCCAGCAGTTTAATGGCAGGGGGCTCCGGGGAGCTGTTTTTT.

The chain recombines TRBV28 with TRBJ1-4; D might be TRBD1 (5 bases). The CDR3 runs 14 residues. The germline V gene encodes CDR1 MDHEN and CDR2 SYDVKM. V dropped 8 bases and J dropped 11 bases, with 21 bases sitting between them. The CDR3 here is CASGASGGSWKLFF. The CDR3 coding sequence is TGTGCCAGCGGCGCGTCGGGGGGTTCGTGGAAACTGTTTTTT.

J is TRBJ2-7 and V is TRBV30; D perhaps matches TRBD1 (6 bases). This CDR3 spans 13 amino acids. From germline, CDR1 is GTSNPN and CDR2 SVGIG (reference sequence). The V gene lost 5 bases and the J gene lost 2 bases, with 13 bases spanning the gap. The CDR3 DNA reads TGTGCCTGGGCCATACAGGGAGCCTACGAGCAGTACTTC. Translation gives CAWAIQGAYEQYF.

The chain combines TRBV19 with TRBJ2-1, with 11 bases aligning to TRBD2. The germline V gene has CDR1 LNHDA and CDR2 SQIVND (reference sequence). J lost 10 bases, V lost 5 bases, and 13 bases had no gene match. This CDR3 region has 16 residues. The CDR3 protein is CASSAALAGGGNEQFF. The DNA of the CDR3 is TGTGCCAGTAGTGCCGCCCTAGCGGGAGGAGGCAACGAGCAGTTCTTC.

CDR3 in DNA: TGCAGCGCCCTAGCGGGGGACTACTACGAGCAGTACTTC. Translated: CSALAGDYYEQYF. The rearrangement joins TRBV29-1 to TRBJ2-7; 10 bases fit TRBD2. Losses at the gene ends were 7 bases for V and 3 bases for J; bases not matched to a gene: 6. The V gene's germline CDR1 is SQVTM and CDR2 ANQGSEA. The CDR3 contains 13 residues.

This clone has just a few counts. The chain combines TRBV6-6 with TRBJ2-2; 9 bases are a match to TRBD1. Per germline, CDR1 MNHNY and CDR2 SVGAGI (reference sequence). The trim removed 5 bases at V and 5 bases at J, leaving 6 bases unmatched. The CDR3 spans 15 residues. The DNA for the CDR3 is TGTGCCAGCAGTGAGGACAGGGGTAGAACCGGGGAGCTGTTTTTT. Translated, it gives CASSEDRGRTGELFF.

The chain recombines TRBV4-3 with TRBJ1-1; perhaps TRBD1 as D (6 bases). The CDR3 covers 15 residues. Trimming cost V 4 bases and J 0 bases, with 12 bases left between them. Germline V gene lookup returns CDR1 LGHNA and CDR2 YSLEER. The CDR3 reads CASSPGTRLNTEAFF. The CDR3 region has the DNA TGCGCCAGCAGCCCGGGGACACGGCTGAACACTGAAGCTTTCTTT.

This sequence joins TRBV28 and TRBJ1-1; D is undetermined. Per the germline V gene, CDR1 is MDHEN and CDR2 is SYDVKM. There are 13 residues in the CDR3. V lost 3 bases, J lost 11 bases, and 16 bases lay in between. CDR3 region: CASSFGPGVTAFF. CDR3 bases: TGTGCCAGCAGTTTTGGACCCGGGGTGACGGCTTTCTTT.

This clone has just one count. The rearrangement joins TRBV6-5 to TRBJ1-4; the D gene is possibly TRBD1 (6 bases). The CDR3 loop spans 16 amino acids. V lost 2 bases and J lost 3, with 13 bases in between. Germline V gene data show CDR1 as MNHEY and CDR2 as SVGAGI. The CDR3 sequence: CASSYAATGPNEKLFF. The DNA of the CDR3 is TGTGCCAGCAGTTACGCGGCGACAGGCCCTAATGAAAAACTGTTTTTT.

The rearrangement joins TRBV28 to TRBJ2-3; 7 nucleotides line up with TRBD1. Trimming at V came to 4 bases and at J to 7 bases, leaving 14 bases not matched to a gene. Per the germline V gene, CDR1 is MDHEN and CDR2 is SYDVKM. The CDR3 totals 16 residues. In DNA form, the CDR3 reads TGTGCCAGCAGTTCAGGGGCAGGGGGTGCCAAAAATACGCAGTATTTT. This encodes CASSSGAGGAKNTQYF.

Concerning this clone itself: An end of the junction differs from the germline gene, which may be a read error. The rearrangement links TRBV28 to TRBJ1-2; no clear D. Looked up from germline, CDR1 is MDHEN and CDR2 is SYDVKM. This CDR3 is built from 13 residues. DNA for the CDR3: TGTGCCAGCATGATCATCCGGTCCACTAAACAATACTTC. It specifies CASMIIRSTKQYF.

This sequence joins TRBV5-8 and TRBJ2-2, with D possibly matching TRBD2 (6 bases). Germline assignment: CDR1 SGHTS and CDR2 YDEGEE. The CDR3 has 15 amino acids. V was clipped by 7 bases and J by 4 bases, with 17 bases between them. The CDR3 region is CASRGTPLFTGELFF. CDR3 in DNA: TGTGCCAGCCGCGGGACTCCCCTCTTCACCGGGGAGCTGTTTTTT.

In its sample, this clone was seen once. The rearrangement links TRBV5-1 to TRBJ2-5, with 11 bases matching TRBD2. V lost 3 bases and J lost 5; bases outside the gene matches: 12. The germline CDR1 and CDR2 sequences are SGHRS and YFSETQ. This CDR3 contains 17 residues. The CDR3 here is CASSSTSGGPIGETQYF. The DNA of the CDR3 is TGCGCCAGCAGCTCAACTAGCGGGGGACCTATAGGGGAGACCCAGTACTTC.

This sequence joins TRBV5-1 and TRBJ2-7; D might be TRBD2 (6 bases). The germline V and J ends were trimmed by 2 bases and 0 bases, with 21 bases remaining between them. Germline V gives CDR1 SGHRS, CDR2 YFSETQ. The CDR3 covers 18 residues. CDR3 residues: CASSFVLAGNRGSYEQYF. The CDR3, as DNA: TGCGCCAGCAGCTTCGTTTTGGCGGGGAATCGGGGCTCCTACGAGCAGTACTTC.

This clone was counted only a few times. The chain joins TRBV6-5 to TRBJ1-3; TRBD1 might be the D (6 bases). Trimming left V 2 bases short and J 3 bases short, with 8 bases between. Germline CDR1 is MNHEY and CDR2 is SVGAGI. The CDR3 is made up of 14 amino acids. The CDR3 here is CASSYGRGGNTIYF. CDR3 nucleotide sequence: TGTGCCAGCAGTTACGGCAGGGGTGGAAACACCATATATTTT.

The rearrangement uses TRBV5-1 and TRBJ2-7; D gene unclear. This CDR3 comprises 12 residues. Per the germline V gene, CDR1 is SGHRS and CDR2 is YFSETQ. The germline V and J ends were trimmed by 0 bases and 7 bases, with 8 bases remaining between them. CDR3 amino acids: CASSLDNGEQYF. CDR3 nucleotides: TGCGCCAGCAGCTTGGATAACGGGGAGCAGTACTTC. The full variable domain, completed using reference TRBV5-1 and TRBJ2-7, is KAGVTQTPRYLIKTRGQQVTLSCSPISGHRSVSWYQQTPGQGLQFLFEYFSETQRNKGNFPGRFSGRQFSNSRSEMNVSTLELGDSALYLCASSLDNGEQYFGPGTRLTVT.

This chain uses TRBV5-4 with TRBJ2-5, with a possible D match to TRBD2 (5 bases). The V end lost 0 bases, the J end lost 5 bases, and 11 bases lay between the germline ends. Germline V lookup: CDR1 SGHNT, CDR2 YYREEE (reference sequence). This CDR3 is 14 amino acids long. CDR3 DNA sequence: TGTGCCAGCAGCTTGGGGGGAGTGGCTGAGACCCAGTACTTC. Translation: CASSLGGVAETQYF.

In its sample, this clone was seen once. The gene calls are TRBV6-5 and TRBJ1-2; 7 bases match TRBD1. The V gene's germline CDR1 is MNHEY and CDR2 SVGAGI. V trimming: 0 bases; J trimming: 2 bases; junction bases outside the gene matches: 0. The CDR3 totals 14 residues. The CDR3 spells CASSYSTGNYGYTF. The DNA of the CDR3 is TGTGCCAGCAGTTACTCGACAGGGAACTATGGCTACACCTTC.

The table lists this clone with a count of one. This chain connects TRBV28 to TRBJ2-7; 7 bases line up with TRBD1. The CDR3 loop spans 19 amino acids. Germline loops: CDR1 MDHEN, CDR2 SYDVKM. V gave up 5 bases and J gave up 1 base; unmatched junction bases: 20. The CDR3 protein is CASSPIQPTGYNGSYEQYF. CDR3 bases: TGTGCCAGCAGTCCCATTCAACCGACAGGGTACAACGGGTCCTACGAGCAGTACTTC.

The CDR3 protein is CAWIPPGSGNTIYF. The CDR3 DNA sequence: TGTGCCTGGATCCCACCGGGCTCTGGAAACACCATATATTTT. This chain links TRBV30 with TRBJ1-3; no clear D gene. The CDR3 totals 14 residues. Germline values: CDR1 GTSNPN, CDR2 SVGIG (reference sequence). V lost 4 bases and J 0 bases, leaving 10 bases between the germline ends.

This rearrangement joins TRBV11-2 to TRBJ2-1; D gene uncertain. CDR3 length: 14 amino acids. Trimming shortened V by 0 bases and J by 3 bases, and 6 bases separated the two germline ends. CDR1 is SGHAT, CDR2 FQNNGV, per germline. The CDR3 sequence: CASSLERLYNEQFF. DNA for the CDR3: TGTGCCAGCAGCTTAGAGCGACTCTACAATGAGCAGTTCTTC.

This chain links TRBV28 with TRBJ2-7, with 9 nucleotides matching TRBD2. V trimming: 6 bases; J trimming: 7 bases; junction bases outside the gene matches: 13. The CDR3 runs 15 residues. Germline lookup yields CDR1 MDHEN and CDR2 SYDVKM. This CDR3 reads CASRNWASGEREQYF. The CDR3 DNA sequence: TGTGCCAGCAGGAACTGGGCTAGCGGGGAGAGGGAGCAGTACTTC.

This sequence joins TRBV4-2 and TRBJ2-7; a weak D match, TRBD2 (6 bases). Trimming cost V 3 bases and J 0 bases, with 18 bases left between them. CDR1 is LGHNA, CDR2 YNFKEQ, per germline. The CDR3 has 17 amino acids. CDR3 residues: CASSHVVGTSNSYEQYF. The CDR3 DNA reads TGTGCCAGCAGCCACGTGGTCGGGACTTCGAACTCCTACGAGCAGTACTTC.

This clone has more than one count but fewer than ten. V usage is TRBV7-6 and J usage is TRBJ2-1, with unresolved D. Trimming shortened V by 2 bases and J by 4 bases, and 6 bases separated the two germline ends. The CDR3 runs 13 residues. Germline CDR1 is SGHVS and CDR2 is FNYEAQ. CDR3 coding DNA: TGTGCCAGCAGCTTATCCGGTTACAATGAGCAGTTCTTC. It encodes CASSLSGYNEQFF.